This T cell receptor beta chain is drawn from a study of lymphopenia after photon versus proton radiotherapy. Overall study findings and caveats: Better survival with proton therapy was suggested as possible, not demonstrated.

The protocol was immunoSEQ multiplex PCR, while the TCRdb copy is restricted to in-frame clones and leaves out a portion. The table has more than 80,000 clones, more than 70% seen once; the top ten hold around 1.5%. Germline CDR1 reads LNHDA; CDR2 reads SQIVND (reference sequence). Trimming pared 5 bases from V and 7 bases from J, leaving 21 bases between. This CDR3 region has 15 residues. This clone was detected once. Its target is not known. Here the sequenced sample was peripheral blood, taken from a patient treated with proton-based radiotherapy. This sequence originates from a man aged 55-75 years with pancreatic cancer. The chain couples TRBV19 to TRBJ2-7; D gene ambiguous. The CDR3, as DNA: TGTGCCAGTAGTTCCCTCTCGTGGGCCCCCACGGAGCAGTACTTC. Translated, it gives CASSSLSWAPTEQYF.